One TCR beta chain is described in this entry. Its antigen is as yet unknown. There were TCR beta CDR3 regions amplified from RNA transcripts. TCR CDR3 regions were first amplified by RT-PCR with HTBI primers. TCRdb ran MiXCR on the multiplex PCR reads and lists one entry per CDR3 protein. Here the sample spans about 620,000 distinct CDR3 sequences, 15% to 20% being singletons. There are 14 residues in the CDR3. CDR1 is LNHDA and CDR2 is SQIVND in the germline V gene (reference sequence). Trimming stripped 7 bases from V and 6 bases from J, with 19 bases between. The data stem from a study of T cells in Graves' hyperthyroidism and ophthalmopathy. Study-level results: Blood shared most expanded thyroid clonotypes above 0.001.

The chain has TRBV19 and TRBJ2-7; a possible D gene is TRBD1 (6 bases). This TCR came from a woman in her 30s with Graves' hyperthyroidism. The sequencing input was blood. CDR3 residues: CASTLYADSLEQYF. CDR3 DNA: TGTGCCAGTACCCTCTACGCGGACAGTCTCGAGCAGTACTTC.